A selection of T cell receptor beta chains follows, all from one sample in a study of T cell responses to AZD1222 COVID-19 vaccine. Sequencing was performed with immunoSEQ multiplex PCR; in TCRdb, only in-frame clones are kept and a portion is missing. Of 170,000 or so clones in the sample, 75% to 95% are singletons; the top ten hold approximately 3%. The input for sequencing was peripheral blood, taken on day 0 of AZD1222 vaccination. These receptor sequences come from an adult in good health. Both conserved end residues are trimmed from each CDR3.

CDR3 protein | J gene | V gene
ASSLDPGTTSRAF | TRBJ1-1 | TRBV11-2
ASPLMDRDQPNYGYT | TRBJ1-2 | TRBV10-1
ASSLIGQGAGGYT | TRBJ1-2 | TRBV5-4
ASSYNGAQDTGELF | TRBJ2-2 | TRBV7-3
ASSSTGGDYEQY | TRBJ2-7 | TRBV5-5
ASSWSAEVMGGGYT | TRBJ1-2 | TRBV7-9
AISEVSGQETQY | TRBJ2-5 | TRBV10-3
ASSERGATDTQY | TRBJ2-3 | TRBV6-4
ASSQGGTQY | TRBJ2-3 | TRBV14
ASSPGRYGYT | TRBJ1-2 | TRBV19
AWSVRGTGTGSRQPQH | TRBJ1-5 | TRBV30
ASSLKEGSSPLH | TRBJ1-6 | TRBV7-2
ASSEARGLFPPEAF | TRBJ1-1 | TRBV2
ASSPGGGLRYEQY | TRBJ2-7 | TRBV7-2
ASGLNQETQY | TRBJ2-5 | TRBV12-5
ASSRPSVGEQF | TRBJ2-1 | TRBV5-6
ASSPGGGAETQY | TRBJ2-5 | TRBV18
ASSTGMGGSYEQY | TRBJ2-7 | TRBV5-1
ASSLARLGNTIY | TRBJ1-3 | TRBV7-2
ASRGPGDYGYT | TRBJ1-2 | TRBV6-5
ASSQGGPGNTIY | TRBJ1-3 | TRBV3-1/TRBV3-2
ASTGLTGELF | TRBJ2-2 | TRBV6-5
ASSQDPGSYEQY | TRBJ2-7 | TRBV4-3
ASSLGSGGTYEQY | TRBJ2-7 | TRBV11-2
ASSATGGGEQY | TRBJ2-7 | TRBV12-3/TRBV12-4
ASSRGQGAMNTEAF | TRBJ1-1 | TRBV5-4
ASSQNTQETQY | TRBJ2-5 | TRBV4-3
ASSLSTAGAAYNEQF | TRBJ2-1 | TRBV7-3
ASSFSRFSGNTIY | TRBJ1-3 | TRBV7-2
ASSPRTGDYGYT | TRBJ1-2 | TRBV27
ASSGRRGSSSYEQY | TRBJ2-7 | TRBV6-2/TRBV6-3
ASSKQGEYGYT | TRBJ1-2 | TRBV6-5
ASSSLGTGSNQPQH | TRBJ1-5 | TRBV7-9
ASSYSRGGRNTEAF | TRBJ1-1 | TRBV6-5
ASSLKAAEWTEAF | TRBJ1-1 | TRBV27
ASSDFGTSGVIDTQY | TRBJ2-3 | TRBV25-1
AWRSAGTYEQY | TRBJ2-7 | TRBV30
ASSFIDSSYEQY | TRBJ2-7 | TRBV7-9
ASSIDPGQGGTQY | TRBJ2-5 | TRBV19
ASSLSGGMNYGYT | TRBJ1-2 | TRBV5-1
ASRMSRGGNGLDEQF | TRBJ2-1 | TRBV27
AWVGAPYNEQF | TRBJ2-1 | TRBV6-5
ASSPQWHSNQPQH | TRBJ1-5 | TRBV4-3
ASSKRTEETQY | TRBJ2-5 | TRBV21-1
ASSLYRTGANEQF | TRBJ2-1 | TRBV7-2